This note documents a single T cell receptor (beta chain) sequence. Its specificity is not known. The source of the sample is a study of shared clonotypes between healthy human individuals. The repertoire was sequenced with immunoSEQ multiplex PCR; TCRdb's copy has only in-frame clones and lacks some. This sample has some 1,600,000 clones; nearly 99% occur once, and the top ten carry about 0.45%. The CDR3 extends over 13 amino acids. The V gene lost 8 bases and the J gene lost 5 bases, with 16 bases spanning the gap. CDR1 and CDR2 from the germline V gene are MDHEN and SYDVKM. General study results and limits: Several donors showed sharing of approximately 5% of naive CD4 clonotypes. Estimated richness was generally greater in naive than memory subsets.

Every one of the donors was a Caucasian adult that lived in Nashville, Tennessee. The sample comprised naive CD4+ T cells sorted from blood. Subset indicated: CD45RA+ positively selected. The chain has TRBV28 and TRBJ2-7; D ambiguous. The clonotype was recovered from a man aged 30 to 39 in good health. Here the CDR3 DNA reads TGTGCCAGCTCTAAGGGCCCCCTCAACGAGCAGTACTTC. Amino acid sequence: CASSKGPLNEQYF.